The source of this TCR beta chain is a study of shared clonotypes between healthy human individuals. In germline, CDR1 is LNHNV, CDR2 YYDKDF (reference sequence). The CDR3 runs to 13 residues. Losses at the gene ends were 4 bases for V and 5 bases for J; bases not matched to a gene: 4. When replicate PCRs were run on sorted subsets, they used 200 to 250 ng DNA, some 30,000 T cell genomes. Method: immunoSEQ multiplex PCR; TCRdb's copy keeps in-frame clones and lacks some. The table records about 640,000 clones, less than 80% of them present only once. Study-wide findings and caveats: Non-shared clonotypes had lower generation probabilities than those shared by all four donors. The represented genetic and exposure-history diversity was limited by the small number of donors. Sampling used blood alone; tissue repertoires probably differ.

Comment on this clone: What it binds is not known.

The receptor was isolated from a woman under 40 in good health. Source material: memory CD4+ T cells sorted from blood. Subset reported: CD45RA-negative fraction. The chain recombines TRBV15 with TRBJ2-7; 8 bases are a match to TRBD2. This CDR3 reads CATSTRLANEQYF. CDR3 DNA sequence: TGTGCCACCAGCACCAGACTAGCGAACGAGCAGTACTTC.